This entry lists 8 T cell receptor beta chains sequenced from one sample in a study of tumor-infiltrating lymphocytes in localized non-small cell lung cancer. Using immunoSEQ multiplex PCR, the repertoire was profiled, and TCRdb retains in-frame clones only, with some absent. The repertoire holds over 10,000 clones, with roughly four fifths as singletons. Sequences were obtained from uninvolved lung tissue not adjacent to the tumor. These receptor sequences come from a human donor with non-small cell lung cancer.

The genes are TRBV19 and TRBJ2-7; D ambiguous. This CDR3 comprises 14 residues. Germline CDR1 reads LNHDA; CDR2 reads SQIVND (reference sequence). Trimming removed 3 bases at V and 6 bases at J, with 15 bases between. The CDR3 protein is CASSMGRARREQYF. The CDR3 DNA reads TGTGCCAGTAGTATGGGTAGGGCCCGGCGCGAGCAGTACTTC. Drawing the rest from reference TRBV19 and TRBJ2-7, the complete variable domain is DGGITQSPKYLFRKEGQNVTLSCEQNLNHDAMYWYRQDPGQGLRLIYYSQIVNDFQKGDIAEGYSVSREKKESFPLTVTSAQKNPTAFYLCASSMGRARREQYFGPGTRLTVT.

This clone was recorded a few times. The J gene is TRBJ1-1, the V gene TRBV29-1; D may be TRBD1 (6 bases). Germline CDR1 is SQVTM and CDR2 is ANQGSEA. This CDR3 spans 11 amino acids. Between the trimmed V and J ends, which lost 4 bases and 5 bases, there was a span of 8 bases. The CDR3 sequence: CSVGGGTEAFF. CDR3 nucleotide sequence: TGCAGCGTTGGAGGGGGAACTGAAGCTTTCTTT.

CDR3 nucleotide sequence: TGTGCCAGCAGTGAATCCCCCTTTACGCGGGGCTACACCTTC. It yields the protein CASSESPFTRGYTF. The rearrangement links TRBV25-1 to TRBJ1-2; D gene uncertain. Per the germline V gene, CDR1 is MGHDK and CDR2 is SYGVNS. The CDR3 has 14 amino acids. V lost 1 base, J lost 8 bases, and 14 bases lay in between.

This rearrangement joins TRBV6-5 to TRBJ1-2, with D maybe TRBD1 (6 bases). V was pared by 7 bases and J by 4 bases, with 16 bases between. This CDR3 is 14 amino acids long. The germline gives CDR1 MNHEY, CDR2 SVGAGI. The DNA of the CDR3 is TGTGCCAGCACGGGGGGCCAGGCCCCCTATGGCTACACCTTC. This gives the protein CASTGGQAPYGYTF.

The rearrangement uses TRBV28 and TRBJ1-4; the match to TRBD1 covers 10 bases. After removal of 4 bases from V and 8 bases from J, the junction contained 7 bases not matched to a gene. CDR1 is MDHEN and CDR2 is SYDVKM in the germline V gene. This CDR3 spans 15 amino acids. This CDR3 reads CASSSPTGGGEKLFF. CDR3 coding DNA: TGTGCCAGCAGTTCGCCGACAGGGGGCGGAGAAAAACTGTTTTTT.

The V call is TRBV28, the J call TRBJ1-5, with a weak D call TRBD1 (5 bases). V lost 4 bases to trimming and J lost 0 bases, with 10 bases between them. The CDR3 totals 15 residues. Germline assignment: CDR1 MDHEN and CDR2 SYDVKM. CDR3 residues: CASSWDVYSNQPQHF. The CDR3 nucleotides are TGTGCCAGCAGTTGGGACGTATATAGCAATCAGCCCCAGCATTTT.

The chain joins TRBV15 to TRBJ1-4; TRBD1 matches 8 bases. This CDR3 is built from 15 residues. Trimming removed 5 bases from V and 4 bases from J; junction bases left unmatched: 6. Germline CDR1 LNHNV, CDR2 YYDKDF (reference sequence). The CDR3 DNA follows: TGTGCCACCAGCCCCGACAGGGGAGTTAATGAAAAACTGTTTTTT. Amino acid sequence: CATSPDRGVNEKLFF.

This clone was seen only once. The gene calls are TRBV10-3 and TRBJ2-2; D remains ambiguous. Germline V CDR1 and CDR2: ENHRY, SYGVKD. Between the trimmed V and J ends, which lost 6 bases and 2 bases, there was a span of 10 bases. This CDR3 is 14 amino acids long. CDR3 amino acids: CAISRESNTGELFF. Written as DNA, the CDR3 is TGTGCCATCAGCCGAGAATCCAACACCGGGGAGCTGTTTTTT.